The 7 T cell receptor beta chains reported below all come from one sample, sequenced in a study of T cell changes during pregnancy in multiple sclerosis. The repertoire was sequenced with immunoSEQ multiplex PCR; TCRdb's copy has only in-frame clones and lacks some. The data show tens of thousands of clones, with 91% seen just once and over 1% held by the top ten. Sequencing was performed on peripheral blood, taken after pregnancy. The receptors were gathered from a female donor in good health, enrolled as a control in a pregnancy study.

The chain is built from TRBV10-3 and TRBJ1-1, with D possibly matching TRBD1 (6 bases). The CDR3 has 11 residues. Germline values: CDR1 ENHRY, CDR2 SYGVKD. Trimming removed 8 bases from V and 8 bases from J, with 12 bases in between. The CDR3 DNA reads TGTGCCATCGGGTTGGGGGCAGAAGCTTTCTTT. As protein: CAIGLGAEAFF.

The gene calls are TRBV5-1 and TRBJ2-1, with 9 nucleotides matching TRBD2. Germline lookup yields CDR1 SGHRS and CDR2 YFSETQ. The CDR3 has 10 residues. Trimming cost V 4 bases and J 15 bases; bases outside gene matches: 2. The CDR3 loop reads CASSGTSLFF. CDR3 bases: TGCGCCAGCAGCGGGACTAGCTTGTTCTTC. The whole variable domain, filled in from reference TRBV5-1 and TRBJ2-1, reads KAGVTQTPRYLIKTRGQQVTLSCSPISGHRSVSWYQQTPGQGLQFLFEYFSETQRNKGNFPGRFSGRQFSNSRSEMNVSTLELGDSALYLCASSGTSLFFGPGTRLTVL.

The chain couples TRBV5-1 to TRBJ1-6, with D perhaps TRBD1 (5 bases). Germline CDR1 and CDR2: SGHRS and YFSETQ. Trimming removed 0 bases at V and 0 bases at J, with 10 bases between. This CDR3 has 17 amino acids. CDR3 bases: TGCGCCAGCAGCTTGGCAAGGGGCCACTCCTATAATTCACCCCTCCACTTT. Protein product: CASSLARGHSYNSPLHF.

The genes are TRBV19 and TRBJ1-1, with a weak D call TRBD1 (5 bases). The CDR3 runs 15 residues. CDR1 LNHDA and CDR2 SQIVND come from the germline V gene (reference sequence). V was clipped by 6 bases and J by 13 bases, with 27 bases between them. CDR3 nucleotide sequence: TGTGCCAGTAGCGCCTCACCGACAGCTAGGCCGACGGGTTTCTTT. This codes for CASSASPTARPTGFF.

This clone showed up just a few times. The chain recombines TRBV6-4 with TRBJ1-2; no reliable D call. Germline CDR1 reads MRHNA; CDR2 reads SNTAGT. V was pared by 3 bases and J by 8 bases, with 10 bases between. The CDR3 covers 12 residues. CDR3 region: CASSEGGRGYTF. As DNA, the CDR3 is TGTGCCAGCAGTGAAGGAGGGCGCGGCTACACCTTC.

This clone came up a few times. This chain joins TRBV6-4 and TRBJ1-5; a possible D gene is TRBD1 (5 bases). Looked up from germline, CDR1 is MRHNA and CDR2 is SNTAGT. The V gene lost 5 bases and the J gene lost 2 bases, with 7 bases spanning the gap. CDR3 length: 13 amino acids. The chain's CDR3 is CASSTGGNQPQHF. The CDR3 nucleotides read TGTGCCAGCAGTACAGGAGGCAATCAGCCCCAGCATTTT.

The chain has TRBV6-1 and TRBJ1-1; D gene ambiguous. V lost 1 base and J 2 bases, leaving 11 bases between the germline ends. Germline CDR1 reads MNHNS; CDR2 reads SASEGT. This CDR3 contains 15 residues. CDR3 coding DNA: TGTGCCAGCAGTGAAGTCAGCCAGGTAAACACTGAAGCTTTCTTT. Residues: CASSEVSQVNTEAFF.